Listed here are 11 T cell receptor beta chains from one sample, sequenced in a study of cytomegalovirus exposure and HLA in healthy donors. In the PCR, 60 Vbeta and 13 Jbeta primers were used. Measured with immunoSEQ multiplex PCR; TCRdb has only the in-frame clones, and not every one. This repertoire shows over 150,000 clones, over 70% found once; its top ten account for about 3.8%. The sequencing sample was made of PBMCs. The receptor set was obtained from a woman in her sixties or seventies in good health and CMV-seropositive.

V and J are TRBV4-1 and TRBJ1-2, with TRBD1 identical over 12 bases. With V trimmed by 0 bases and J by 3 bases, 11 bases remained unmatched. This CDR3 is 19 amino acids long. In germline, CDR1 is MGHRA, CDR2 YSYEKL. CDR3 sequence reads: CASSQDTLGQGAIHYGYTF. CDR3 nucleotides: TGCGCCAGCAGCCAAGATACGTTGGGACAGGGGGCAATACACTATGGCTACACCTTC.

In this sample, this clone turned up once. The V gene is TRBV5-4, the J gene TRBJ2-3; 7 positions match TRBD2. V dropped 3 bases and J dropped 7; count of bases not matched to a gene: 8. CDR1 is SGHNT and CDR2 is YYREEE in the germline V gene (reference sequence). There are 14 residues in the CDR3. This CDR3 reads CASSSGGGSHTQYF. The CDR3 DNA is TGTGCCAGCAGCTCTGGCGGGGGATCCCATACGCAGTATTTT. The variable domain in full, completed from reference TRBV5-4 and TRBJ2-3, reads ETGVTQSPTHLIKTRGQQVTLRCSSQSGHNTVSWYQQALGQGPQFIFQYYREEENGRGNFPPRFSGLQFPNYSSELNVNALELDDSALYLCASSSGGGSHTQYFGPGTRLTVL.

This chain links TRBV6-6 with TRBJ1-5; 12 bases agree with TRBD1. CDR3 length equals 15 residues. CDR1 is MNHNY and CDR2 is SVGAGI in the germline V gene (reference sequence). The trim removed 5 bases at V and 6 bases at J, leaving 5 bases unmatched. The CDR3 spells CASSGGQGAGQPQHF. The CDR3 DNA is TGTGCCAGCAGTGGGGGACAGGGGGCAGGTCAGCCCCAGCATTTT.

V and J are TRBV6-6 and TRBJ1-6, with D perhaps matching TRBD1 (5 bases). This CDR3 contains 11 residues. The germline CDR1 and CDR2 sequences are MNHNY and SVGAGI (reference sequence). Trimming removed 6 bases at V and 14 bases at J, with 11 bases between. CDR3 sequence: CASSPGESLHF. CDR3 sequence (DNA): TGTGCCAGCAGCCCGGGGGAGTCCCTCCACTTT.

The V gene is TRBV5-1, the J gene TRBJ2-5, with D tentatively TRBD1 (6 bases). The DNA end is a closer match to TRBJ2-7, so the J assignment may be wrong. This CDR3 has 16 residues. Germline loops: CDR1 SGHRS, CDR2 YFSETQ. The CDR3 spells CASSLAAAGVLHEQYF. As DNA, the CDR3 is TGCGCCAGCAGCTTGGCCGCGGCAGGGGTTCTCCACGAGCAGTACTTC.

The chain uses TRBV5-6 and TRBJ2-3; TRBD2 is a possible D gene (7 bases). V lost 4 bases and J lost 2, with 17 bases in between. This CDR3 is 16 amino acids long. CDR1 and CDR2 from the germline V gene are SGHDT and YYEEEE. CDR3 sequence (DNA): TGTGCCAGCAGCCCATCGGGGGGCACGACCACAGATACGCAGTATTTT. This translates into CASSPSGGTTTDTQYF.

As DNA, the CDR3 is TGTGCCAGCTCACCGGGACAGCTCTATGGCTACACCTTC. Residues: CASSPGQLYGYTF. The V call is TRBV18, the J call TRBJ1-2; 7 bases are shared with TRBD1. Germline CDR1 is KGHSH and CDR2 is LQKENI. The CDR3 length is 13 residues. With 3 bases clipped from V and 4 bases from J, the junction kept 2 bases outside the gene matches.

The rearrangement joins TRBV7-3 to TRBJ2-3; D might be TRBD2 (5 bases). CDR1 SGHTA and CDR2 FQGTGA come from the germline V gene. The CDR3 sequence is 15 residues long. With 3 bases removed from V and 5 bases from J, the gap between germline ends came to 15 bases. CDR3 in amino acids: CASSFRGFEGDTQYF. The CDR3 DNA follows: TGTGCCAGCAGCTTCCGCGGATTCGAGGGAGATACGCAGTATTTT.

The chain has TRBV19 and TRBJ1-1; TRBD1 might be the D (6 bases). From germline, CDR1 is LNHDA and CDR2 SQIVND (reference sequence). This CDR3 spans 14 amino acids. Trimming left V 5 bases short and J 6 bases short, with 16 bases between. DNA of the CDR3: TGTGCCAGTAGTTCGGGAGGGGGTATCGCTGAAGCTTTCTTT. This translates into CASSSGGGIAEAFF.

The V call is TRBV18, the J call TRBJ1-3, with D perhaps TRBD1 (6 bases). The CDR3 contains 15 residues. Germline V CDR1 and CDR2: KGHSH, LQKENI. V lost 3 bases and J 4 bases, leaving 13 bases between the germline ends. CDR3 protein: CASSPRTDQGNTIYF. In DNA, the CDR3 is TGTGCCAGCTCACCGCGGACAGATCAAGGAAACACCATATATTTT. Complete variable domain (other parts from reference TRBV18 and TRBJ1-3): NAGVMQNPRHLVRRRGQEARLRCSPMKGHSHVYWYRQLPEEGLKFMVYLQKENIIDESGMPKERFSAEFPKEGPSILRIQQVVRGDSAAYFCASSPRTDQGNTIYFGEGSWLTVV.

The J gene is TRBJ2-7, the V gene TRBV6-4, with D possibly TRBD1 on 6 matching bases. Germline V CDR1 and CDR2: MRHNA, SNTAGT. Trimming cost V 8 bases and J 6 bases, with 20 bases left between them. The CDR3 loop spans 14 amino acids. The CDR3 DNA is TGTGCCAGCGACGGTGGGACACCCTGTGCCGAGCAGTACTTC. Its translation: CASDGGTPCAEQYF.